The 14 T cell receptor beta chains reported below all come from one sample, sequenced in a study of beta chain features in type 1 diabetes. All of the isolated RNA was reverse transcribed, so expressed TCRB transcripts were sequenced. Using immunoSEQ multiplex PCR, the repertoire was profiled, and TCRdb retains in-frame clones only, with some absent. The sample carries about 320,000 clones, around 15% recorded once. The sequenced material came from central memory CD4+ T cells from blood. The receptors were sampled from a man aged 25 to 40 in good health.

V gene TRBV6-5 combines with J gene TRBJ1-3, with D possibly TRBD1 on 6 matching bases. V was shortened by 2 bases and J by 4 bases, with 12 bases between the two germline ends. The CDR3 consists of 15 residues. Germline CDR1 MNHEY, CDR2 SVGAGI. CDR3 region: CASSYGGPSGNTIYF. CDR3 DNA: TGTGCCAGCAGTTACGGGGGGCCCTCCGGAAACACCATATATTTT.

This clone was seen a single time. The chain links TRBV9 to TRBJ1-6, with no clear D. V was cut by 4 bases and J by 5 bases, with 10 bases left in between. Germline CDR1 and CDR2: SGDLS and YYNGEE. The CDR3 consists of 14 residues. The CDR3, as DNA: TGTGCCAGCAGCCCCGGACTGCATAATTCACCCCTCCACTTT. Residues: CASSPGLHNSPLHF.

The chain employs TRBV19 and TRBJ2-7, with 10 bases that match TRBD1. Germline V CDR1 and CDR2: LNHDA, SQIVND (reference sequence). J gave up 4 bases and V 3 bases, and 3 bases lay outside the gene matches. CDR3 size: 14 residues. In DNA form, the CDR3 reads TGTGCCAGTAGTATGACAGGGGGCGGGTACGAGCAGTACTTC. Residues: CASSMTGGGYEQYF.

This clone was picked up a small number of times. This chain joins TRBV6-6 and TRBJ2-7; 8 bases match TRBD1. V shed 4 bases, J shed 9 bases, and the junction held 2 bases outside the gene matches. Germline loops: CDR1 MNHNY, CDR2 SVGAGI (reference sequence). CDR3 size: 11 residues. CDR3 sequence reads: CASSLDRAQYF. The CDR3 region has the DNA TGTGCCAGCAGTTTGGACAGGGCGCAGTACTTC.

This clone came up many times. The rearrangement joins TRBV11-2 to TRBJ2-1; D not resolved. The CDR3 covers 16 residues. Germline CDR1 reads SGHAT; CDR2 reads FQNNGV. V was pared by 2 bases and J by 1 base, with 12 bases between. The chain's CDR3 is CASSLSLPGSYNEQFF. The CDR3 DNA reads as TGTGCCAGCAGCTTATCACTCCCCGGGTCCTACAATGAGCAGTTCTTC.

The chain couples TRBV18 to TRBJ2-1, with TRBD2 matching over 9 bases. The CDR3 is made up of 14 amino acids. From germline, CDR1 is KGHSH and CDR2 LQKENI. Unmatched junction bases numbered 2, after V lost 4 bases and J lost 4 bases. The DNA of the CDR3 is TGTGCCAGCTCACTAGCGGGGGTATACAATGAGCAGTTCTTC. The encoded protein is CASSLAGVYNEQFF.

The sample holds many counts of this clone. The chain links TRBV6-6 to TRBJ2-1; no clear D. Looked up from germline, CDR1 is MNHNY and CDR2 is SVGAGI (reference sequence). This CDR3 region has 13 residues. V lost 2 bases and J 5 bases, leaving 7 bases between the germline ends. DNA of the CDR3: TGTGCCAGCAGTTACGTCGCGCACAATGAGCAGTTCTTC. It yields the protein CASSYVAHNEQFF.

This chain uses TRBV4-1 with TRBJ2-7; D may be TRBD1 or TRBD2 (5 bases each). V was clipped by 4 bases and J by 5 bases, with 18 bases between them. The CDR3 contains 15 residues. The germline gives CDR1 MGHRA, CDR2 YSYEKL. The DNA of the CDR3 is TGCGCCAGCAGCCCACGGACTGGGGCCGGCGACGAGCAGTACTTC. Its translation is CASSPRTGAGDEQYF.

This clone has more than one count but fewer than ten. The same CDR3 can be traced to other DNA sequences in this sample. The V and J genes are TRBV18 and TRBJ1-1; D is uncertain. The CDR3 covers 13 residues. V was shortened by 3 bases and J by 2 bases, with 7 bases between the two germline ends. Germline CDR1 and CDR2: KGHSH and LQKENI. The CDR3, as DNA: TGTGCCAGCTCACCCCAGATTAACACTGAAGCTTTCTTT. Translating gives CASSPQINTEAFF.

The chain employs TRBV4-3 and TRBJ2-1, with 8 bases matching TRBD2. The CDR3 spans 17 residues. With V trimmed by 1 base and J by 0 bases, 5 bases remained unmatched. CDR1 and CDR2 (germline): LGHNA, YSLEER. The CDR3 here is CASSQALTSDSYNEQFF. CDR3 sequence (DNA): TGCGCCAGCAGCCAAGCCTTGACTAGCGACTCCTACAATGAGCAGTTCTTC.

In its sample, this clone was seen many times. V gene TRBV9 combines with J gene TRBJ2-7; a possible D gene is TRBD2 (5 bases). There are 15 residues in the CDR3. Trimming removed 1 base at V and 6 bases at J, with 17 bases between. Germline lookup yields CDR1 SGDLS and CDR2 YYNGEE. The CDR3 DNA reads as TGTGCCAGCAGCGTATTAAAGGGAGCTTGGTTCGAGCAGTACGTC. It specifies CASSVLKGAWFEQYV.

This clone was detected only a few times. This chain connects TRBV7-2 to TRBJ1-3; TRBD1 agrees at 7 bases. The CDR3 is 17 amino acids. The V and J ends lost 3 bases and 1 base, in that order; junction bases with no gene match: 9. CDR1 and CDR2 from the germline V gene are SGHTA and FQGNSA. CDR3 sequence (DNA): TGTGCCAGCAGCTTCTCCGCAGGGGGTCGGTCTGGAAACACCATATATTTT. Translated, it gives CASSFSAGGRSGNTIYF.

This sequence joins TRBV18 and TRBJ2-7; no clear D gene. Trimming stripped 0 bases from V and 4 bases from J, with 22 bases between. The CDR3 spans 18 residues. The germline V gene encodes CDR1 KGHSH and CDR2 LQKENI. The CDR3 sequence is CASSPPLSQVLSPYEQYF. CDR3 DNA sequence: TGTGCCAGCTCACCACCACTCAGCCAGGTTCTTTCCCCGTACGAGCAGTACTTC.

V and J are TRBV4-3 and TRBJ2-3; perhaps D is TRBD1 or TRBD2 (6 bases each). Germline V gene data show CDR1 as LGHNA and CDR2 as YSLEER. With 1 base removed from V and 6 bases from J, the gap between germline ends came to 14 bases. This CDR3 region has 15 residues. The CDR3 sequence is CASSQGPRGADTQYF. DNA of the CDR3: TGCGCCAGCAGCCAAGGCCCTAGGGGGGCGGATACGCAGTATTTT.